This T cell receptor beta chain appears in the sequencing data of a study of blood T cell repertoires in COVID-19. Study-level background: Whether acute or convalescent, the COVID-19 samples came from the United States, Italy and Spain.

CDR3 length: 11 amino acids. CDR1 and CDR2 (germline): SQVTM, ANQGSEA. Trimming cost V 5 bases and J 4 bases, with 8 bases left between them. Methods used by the authors: For nucleated cells, counts were estimated from reference gene primer amplification. Some clones are missing from TCRdb's copy, which holds only in-frame ones; the method was immunoSEQ multiplex PCR. V, J and clone size are those of that table, while D and trimming were read from the DNA. The sample gives 150,000 to 200,000 clones, 90% of which show up once; roughly a sixth is in the top ten. The V call is TRBV29-1, the J call TRBJ1-1; D uncertain. This TCR came from a man aged 55 to 70 with active or convalescent COVID-19. Sample: peripheral blood. The CDR3 coding sequence is TGCAGCGTTTCGAGCGGCACTGAAGCTTTCTTT. This sequence encodes CSVSSGTEAFF.